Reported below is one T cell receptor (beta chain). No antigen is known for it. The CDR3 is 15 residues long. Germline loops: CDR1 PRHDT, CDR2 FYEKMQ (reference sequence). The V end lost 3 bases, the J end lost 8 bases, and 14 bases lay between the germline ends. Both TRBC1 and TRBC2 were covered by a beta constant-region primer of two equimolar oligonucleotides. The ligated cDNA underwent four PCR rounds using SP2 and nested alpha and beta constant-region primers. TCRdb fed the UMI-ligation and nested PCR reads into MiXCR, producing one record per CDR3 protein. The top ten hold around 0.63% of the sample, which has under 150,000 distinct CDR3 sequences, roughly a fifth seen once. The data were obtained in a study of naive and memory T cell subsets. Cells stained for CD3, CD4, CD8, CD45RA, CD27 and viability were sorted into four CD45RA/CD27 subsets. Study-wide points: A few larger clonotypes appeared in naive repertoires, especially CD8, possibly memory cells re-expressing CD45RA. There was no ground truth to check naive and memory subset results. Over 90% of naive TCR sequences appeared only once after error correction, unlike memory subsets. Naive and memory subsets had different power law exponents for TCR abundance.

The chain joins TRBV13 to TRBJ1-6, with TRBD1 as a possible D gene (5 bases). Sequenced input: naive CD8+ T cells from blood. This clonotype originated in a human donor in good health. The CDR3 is CASSFAGRDYSPLHF. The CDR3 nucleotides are TGTGCCAGCAGCTTTGCGGGACGGGATTATTCACCCCTCCACTTT.